The 15 T cell receptor beta chains presented below share a single source sample, sequenced in a study of blood T cells in healthy people across ages. Primers used in a second PCR of about 6 to 11 cycles were a sample-barcoded 5' primer and a J-beta primer mix. Via MiXCR, TCRdb re-called the 5' RACE reads, giving one row per CDR3 protein. Here the sample spans 650,000 to 1,000,000 distinct CDR3 sequences, approximately 35% being singletons. Specimen: blood. These receptors originate from a man between 18 and 35 years old in good health.

The rearrangement joins TRBV12-3 or TRBV12-4 to TRBJ1-2; D remains ambiguous. This CDR3 has 15 residues. The V end lost 5 bases, the J end lost 5 bases, and 18 bases lay between the germline ends. CDR3 residues: CASSNPSADSYGYTF. CDR3 coding DNA: TGTGCCAGCAGTAATCCTTCGGCCGACTCTTATGGCTACACCTTC.

The chain links TRBV25-1 to TRBJ2-7; 9 nucleotides match TRBD1. The germline V gene encodes CDR1 MGHDK and CDR2 SYGVNS. V dropped 5 bases and J dropped 3; count of bases not matched to a gene: 8. This CDR3 is built from 15 residues. CDR3 in DNA: TGTGCCAGCAGTACCGGGACAGGGTTCTTCTACGAGCAGTACTTC. As protein: CASSTGTGFFYEQYF.

The chain links TRBV7-9 to TRBJ2-5; 11 bases fit TRBD1. Germline V gene lookup returns CDR1 SEHNR and CDR2 FQNEAQ (reference sequence). CDR3 length equals 13 residues. The V and J ends lost 10 bases and 4 bases, in that order; junction bases with no gene match: 5. CDR3 bases: TGTGCCATCACTGGGACAGGGGGAGAGACCCAGTACTTC. Its protein is CAITGTGGETQYF.

The chain is built from TRBV13 and TRBJ1-1, with TRBD1 matching 7 bases. Looked up from germline, CDR1 is PRHDT and CDR2 is FYEKMQ (reference sequence). CDR3 length: 12 residues. V lost 4 bases, J lost 6 bases, and 2 bases stayed unmatched. This CDR3 reads CASSWGTAEAFF. The CDR3 bases are TGTGCCAGCAGCTGGGGGACAGCTGAAGCTTTCTTT.

This clonotype was detected only a few times. The chain uses TRBV6-2 or TRBV6-3 and TRBJ2-2; D may be TRBD1 (6 bases). This CDR3 contains 13 residues. Germline V gene sequence: CDR1 MNHEY, CDR2 SVGEGT. V dropped 6 bases and J dropped 5 bases, with 10 bases sitting between them. The CDR3, as DNA: TGTGCCAGCAGCATACAGGGAACCGGGGAGCTGTTTTTT. This translates into CASSIQGTGELFF.

This chain links TRBV12-3 or TRBV12-4 with TRBJ1-2; the D is unclear. Deletions cut 10 bases from V and 2 bases from J, with 14 bases between. The CDR3 extends over 13 amino acids. This chain's CDR3 is CATTLTANYGYTF. Here the CDR3 DNA reads TGTGCCACCACTTTAACCGCAAACTATGGCTACACCTTC.

CDR3 sequence reads: CASKLQGYHEQYF. CDR3 DNA: TGTGCCAGCAAACTACAGGGTTACCACGAGCAGTACTTC. V is TRBV28 and J is TRBJ2-7, with D perhaps matching TRBD1 (6 bases). The CDR3 loop spans 13 amino acids. Germline values: CDR1 MDHEN, CDR2 SYDVKM. Deletions cut 7 bases from V and 5 bases from J, with 15 bases between.

The chain has TRBV4-1 and TRBJ1-1; no clear D gene. The CDR3 totals 15 residues. V was cut by 3 bases and J by 1 base, with 12 bases left in between. Germline lookup yields CDR1 MGHRA and CDR2 YSYEKL. CDR3: CASSQETAWNTEAFF. Written as DNA, the CDR3 is TGCGCCAGCAGCCAGGAAACAGCGTGGAACACTGAAGCTTTCTTT.

The chain links TRBV9 to TRBJ2-7, with D maybe TRBD1 (6 bases). Germline assignment: CDR1 SGDLS and CDR2 YYNGEE. The CDR3 is 15 residues long. V was clipped by 4 bases and J by 1 base, with 15 bases between them. Here the CDR3 DNA reads TGTGCCAGCAGCCCGCGACAGGAACCTTCCTACGAGCAGTACTTC. Its translation: CASSPRQEPSYEQYF.

The CDR3 is CASQPGAGVADTQYF. DNA of the CDR3: TGTGCCAGCCAGCCCGGGGCAGGGGTTGCAGATACGCAGTATTTT. V gene TRBV6-6 combines with J gene TRBJ2-3, with D maybe TRBD1 (6 bases). V lost 8 bases and J lost 4, with 19 bases in between. The CDR3 covers 15 residues. Germline CDR1 is MNHNY and CDR2 is SVGAGI (reference sequence).

The chain combines TRBV12-3 or TRBV12-4 with TRBJ2-3, with 12 bases that match TRBD2. The CDR3 spans 16 residues. The V and J ends lost 7 bases and 1 base, in that order; junction bases with no gene match: 6. CDR3 protein: CASTPRLAGGTDTQYF. In DNA form, the CDR3 reads TGTGCCAGCACTCCTAGACTAGCGGGGGGCACAGATACGCAGTATTTT.

This clonotype was counted a few times. This chain uses TRBV12-3 or TRBV12-4 with TRBJ1-1; D uncertain. The germline V and J ends were trimmed by 7 bases and 6 bases, with 15 bases remaining between them. The CDR3 is made up of 13 amino acids. Here the CDR3 reads CASTAGRVAEAFF. The DNA of the CDR3 is TGTGCCAGCACCGCTGGGAGGGTAGCTGAAGCTTTCTTT.

This clonotype was observed a few times. The rearrangement joins TRBV24-1 to TRBJ2-1, with TRBD2 identical over 9 bases. With V trimmed by 3 bases and J by 11 bases, 4 bases remained unmatched. The CDR3 loop spans 13 amino acids. Germline V gene lookup returns CDR1 KGHDR and CDR2 SFDVKD. In nucleotides, the CDR3 is TGTGCCACCAGTGATGGGACTAGCTCCAAGCAGTTCTTC. Protein: CATSDGTSSKQFF.

This clonotype was counted ten times or more. This rearrangement joins TRBV20-1 to TRBJ1-6, with TRBD1 as a possible D gene (6 bases). This CDR3 contains 15 residues. The germline V gene encodes CDR1 DFQATT and CDR2 SNEGSKA (reference sequence). The V and J ends lost 6 bases and 5 bases respectively, with 17 bases between them. CDR3 sequence: CSATIRGHHNSPLHF. The CDR3 bases are TGCAGTGCCACCATCAGGGGACACCATAATTCACCCCTCCACTTT.

V is TRBV9 and J is TRBJ2-7; TRBD2 matches at 7 bases. Germline V gene data show CDR1 as SGDLS and CDR2 as YYNGEE. There are 14 residues in the CDR3. Trimming took 6 bases from V and 7 from J; bases not matched to a gene: 13. The CDR3 sequence: CASNPRGGLNEQYF. The CDR3 DNA reads as TGTGCCAGCAACCCCCGGGGAGGGTTAAATGAGCAGTACTTC.